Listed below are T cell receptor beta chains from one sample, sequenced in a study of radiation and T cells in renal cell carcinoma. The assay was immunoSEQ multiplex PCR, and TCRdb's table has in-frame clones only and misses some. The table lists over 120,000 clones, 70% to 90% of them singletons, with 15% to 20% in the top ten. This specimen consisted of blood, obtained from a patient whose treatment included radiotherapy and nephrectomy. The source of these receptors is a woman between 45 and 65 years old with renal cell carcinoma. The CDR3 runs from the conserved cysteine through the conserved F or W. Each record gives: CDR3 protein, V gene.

CASSPDGSNYGYTF,TRBV19
CATSRDNEKLFF,TRBV15
CASSPLDRVAYGYTF,TRBV28
CASRRTTEINQPQHF,TRBV6-1
CASTPRTQGAMNTEAFF,TRBV19
CASSRTGSSNTGELFF,TRBV27
CASSTARGPYEQYF,TRBV21-1
CASSQPPGTGGEQYF,TRBV4-1
CASSLAVGTNTEAFF,TRBV7-9
CASSHDLGGDEQYF,TRBV14
CASSPGQMNTEAFF,TRBV6-5
CASSVSGSSYNEQFF,TRBV9